Below, 17 T cell receptor beta chains from the same sample are listed, as sequenced in a study of vaccination and CD4 T cells after COVID-19. No antigen has been assigned to these receptors. This sample's treatment: roughly 10-day PBMC culture with coronavirus spike peptide pools or control peptides (ViraFEST assay). With the Oncomine TCR Beta short-read assay, DNA from cultured CD4+ T cells was sequenced. Each CDR3 protein gets one entry after TCRdb re-called the PCR reads with MiXCR. The sample records about 13,000 distinct CDR3 sequences, 65% to 75% being singletons. Material for sequencing was CD4+ T cells from blood, cultured in vitro. All receptors come from a human donor who had recovered from COVID-19.

J is TRBJ2-5 and V is TRBV5-4; 14 bases agree with TRBD2. V lost 4 bases and J lost 6; bases outside the gene matches: 5. The germline CDR1 and CDR2 sequences are SGHNT and YYREEE (reference sequence). The CDR3 covers 15 residues. The CDR3 is CASSPGLAGDKTQYF. The CDR3 DNA sequence: TGTGCCAGCAGCCCGGGACTAGCGGGAGACAAGACCCAGTACTTC. Full variable domain (rest looked up from reference TRBV5-4 and TRBJ2-5): ETGVTQSPTHLIKTRGQQVTLRCSSQSGHNTVSWYQQALGQGPQFIFQYYREEENGRGNFPPRFSGLQFPNYSSELNVNALELDDSALYLCASSPGLAGDKTQYFGPGTRLLVL.

V usage is TRBV6-1 and J usage is TRBJ2-2; D not certain. Trimming stripped 11 bases from V and 6 bases from J, with 10 bases between. CDR3 length: 11 amino acids. The germline gives CDR1 MNHNS, CDR2 SASEGT. CDR3 amino acids: CAAGWAGELFF. The CDR3 DNA reads as TGTGCCGCAGGTTGGGCCGGGGAGCTGTTTTTT.

V gene TRBV20-1 combines with J gene TRBJ1-5; D unresolved. CDR1 DFQATT and CDR2 SNEGSKA come from the germline V gene (reference sequence). V gave up 0 bases and J gave up 3 bases, with 9 bases separating them. CDR3 length equals 14 residues. Written as DNA, the CDR3 is TGCAGTGCTAGAGATGCCCAGAACAATCAGCCCCAGCATTTT. Translated, it gives CSARDAQNNQPQHF.

In this sample, this clonotype turned up a few times. The chain carries TRBV10-3 and TRBJ1-1; 8 bases align to TRBD1. Germline assignment: CDR1 ENHRY and CDR2 SYGVKD. Trimming removed 6 bases from V and 1 base from J; junction bases left unmatched: 4. The CDR3 is 14 amino acids. CDR3 sequence (DNA): TGTGCCATCAGGGGACAGGTGGGGAACACTGAAGCTTTCTTT. This gives the protein CAIRGQVGNTEAFF.

The chain combines TRBV20-1 with TRBJ1-2; TRBD1 matches at 9 bases. The CDR3 length is 12 residues. Looked up from germline, CDR1 is DFQATT and CDR2 is SNEGSKA (reference sequence). The V gene end was trimmed by 6 bases and the J gene end by 7 bases; junction bases not matched to a gene: 6. The CDR3, as DNA: TGCAGTGCCCACGACAGGGGGGGTGGCTACACCTTC. Its translation is CSAHDRGGGYTF.

CDR3 DNA: TGCAGTGACAGGACAGGACAAATCACAGATACGCAGTATTTT. Translating gives CSDRTGQITDTQYF. The V call is TRBV20-1, the J call TRBJ2-3, with 7 positions matching TRBD1. The CDR3 loop spans 14 amino acids. V lost 7 bases and J lost 2; bases outside the gene matches: 9. Germline V gives CDR1 DFQATT, CDR2 SNEGSKA (reference sequence).

DNA for the CDR3: TGCGCCAGCAGCCAGCCCGGGACAGGGACCATTGAAGGCTACACCTTC. Protein product: CASSQPGTGTIEGYTF. This chain links TRBV4-3 with TRBJ1-2, with 9 bases identical to TRBD1. The V segment lost 3 bases and the J segment 8 bases; nucleotides outside the gene matches: 13. Germline loops: CDR1 LGHNA, CDR2 YSLEER. The CDR3 is 16 residues long.

The chain employs TRBV5-1 and TRBJ1-1; a possible D gene is TRBD1 (6 bases). The CDR3 has 15 residues. Germline CDR1 SGHRS, CDR2 YFSETQ. V lost 0 bases and J 3 bases, leaving 12 bases between the germline ends. The CDR3 DNA sequence: TGCGCCAGCAGCTTGGTTGCAGGGGTTGACACTGAAGCTTTCTTT. It specifies CASSLVAGVDTEAFF.

This rearrangement joins TRBV6-5 to TRBJ1-6; TRBD1 matches at 7 bases. The CDR3 consists of 18 residues. The V segment lost 2 bases and the J segment 10 bases; nucleotides outside the gene matches: 17. CDR1 MNHEY and CDR2 SVGAGI come from the germline V gene. CDR3 protein: CASSYLALRGKGSSPLHF. The DNA of the CDR3 is TGTGCCAGCAGTTACCTCGCGCTCAGGGGGAAGGGGAGCTCACCCCTCCACTTT.

This clonotype was seen only a few times. The chain has TRBV7-9 and TRBJ2-1; 13 nucleotides agree with TRBD2. Germline V gives CDR1 SEHNR, CDR2 FQNEAQ (reference sequence). This CDR3 is built from 16 residues. V gave up 2 bases and J gave up 4 bases; unmatched junction bases: 2. CDR3 residues: CASSLRTSGSYNEQFF. In DNA, the CDR3 is TGTGCCAGCAGCTTAAGGACTAGCGGGAGTTACAATGAGCAGTTCTTC.

The chain recombines TRBV4-3 with TRBJ1-1; perhaps TRBD1 as D (6 bases). Germline V lookup: CDR1 LGHNA, CDR2 YSLEER. The V end lost 0 bases, the J end lost 10 bases, and 24 bases lay between the germline ends. The CDR3 has 17 amino acids. The CDR3 DNA follows: TGCGCCAGCAGCCAAGATTTTCATCCAGGGGCCCTGCCTAGAGCTTTCTTT. Translating it yields CASSQDFHPGALPRAFF.

This chain connects TRBV20-1 to TRBJ2-5, with D tentatively TRBD2 (6 bases). V dropped 0 bases and J dropped 6 bases, with 14 bases sitting between them. Germline V gene sequence: CDR1 DFQATT, CDR2 SNEGSKA (reference sequence). CDR3 size: 14 residues. CDR3: CSAREEGKGQTQYF. The CDR3, as DNA: TGCAGTGCTAGAGAGGAGGGAAAAGGTCAGACCCAGTACTTC.

This clonotype was recorded a few times. This chain links TRBV6-2 or TRBV6-3 with TRBJ1-5; 8 bases line up with TRBD1. Germline V gene data show CDR1 as MNHEY and CDR2 as SVGEGT. This CDR3 has 15 residues. Trimming took 6 bases from V and 7 from J; bases not matched to a gene: 11. CDR3 in DNA: TGTGCCAGCAGCCAAGGGACAGGAGCAGTGCAGCCCCAGCATTTT. This encodes CASSQGTGAVQPQHF.

This rearrangement joins TRBV6-1 to TRBJ2-1; 7 nucleotides agree with TRBD1. V lost 3 bases and J lost 8; bases outside the gene matches: 13. Germline assignment: CDR1 MNHNS and CDR2 SASEGT. CDR3 size: 16 residues. The CDR3 bases are TGTGCCAGCAGTGACGGACAGGCTAGGCCTCGGGATGAGCAGTTCTTC. It specifies CASSDGQARPRDEQFF.

This clonotype was seen a few times. The genes are TRBV7-8 and TRBJ1-1, with D possibly TRBD1 on 6 matching bases. This CDR3 comprises 16 residues. Germline V lookup: CDR1 SGHVS, CDR2 FQNEAQ. Trimming cost V 1 base and J 1 base, with 13 bases left between them. The CDR3 sequence is CASSLGAWGANTEAFF. DNA for the CDR3: TGTGCCAGCAGCTTAGGAGCGTGGGGGGCGAACACTGAAGCTTTCTTT.

This rearrangement joins TRBV6-2 or TRBV6-3 to TRBJ1-5; 9 bases match TRBD1. This CDR3 spans 15 amino acids. V trimming: 8 bases; J trimming: 7 bases; junction bases outside the gene matches: 12. In germline, CDR1 is MNHEY, CDR2 SVGEGT. As DNA, the CDR3 is TGTGCCAGCCAGGCCGGGACAGGGCACCAACAGCCCCAGCATTTT. This translates into CASQAGTGHQQPQHF.

The genes are TRBV19 and TRBJ1-1, with D possibly matching TRBD1 (5 bases). Trimming cost V 6 bases and J 3 bases, with 8 bases left between them. There are 12 residues in the CDR3. Germline-derived CDR1 and CDR2 are LNHDA and SQIVND (reference sequence). The CDR3 bases are TGTGCCAGTAGGAGGGGATACACTGAAGCTTTCTTT. It is translated as CASRRGYTEAFF.